This entry describes one T cell receptor (beta chain). Its cognate antigen has yet to be identified. No base-level quality is on record; no much larger clone is a single base apart. The CDR3 spans 15 residues, from the cysteine through the phenylalanine. Here the CDR3 DNA is all that survives: 45 bases in frame from base 1. Per the germline V gene, SNHLY is the CDR1 and FYNNEI is the CDR2. V and J are trimmed by 3 bases and 3 bases, and the gene matches miss 6 bases of the junction. These data belong to a study of blood T cell repertoires in COVID-19 (TCRdb year 2020). As for the study more broadly: Collaborator samples came from the United States, Italy and Spain and covered acute and convalescent phases of COVID-19. The material from the prospective study consisted of cDNA or gDNA derived from T cells, B-cell-depleted T cells, or PBMCs. The dataset comprised deeply sampled blood TCRbeta repertoires from subjects exposed to, actively infected with, or recovered from COVID-19. The repertoires were released in a freely available public database meant as a resource for research on the immune response to SARS-CoV-2. Samples were obtained from the ongoing ImmuneRACE study (first 160 participants) and from over 1,000 subjects provided by 6 global collaborators. Nearly every sample came with metadata listing a de-identified subject ID, COVID-19 status, age in years and sex. Where HLA class I and class II types were available, the types were taken from metadata supplied by the sample provider, not from assay-based typing.

Findings and caveats that apply to the study as a whole: The quantity of clinical and demographic metadata differed by source and by participant and was supplied without curation.

TCRbeta CDR3 regions were amplified from genomic DNA using the immunoSEQ Assay, a bias-controlled multiplex PCR. As for how the authors treated the data: The number of nucleated cells in each sample was estimated by amplification of reference gene primers within the assay. To quantify the absolute abundance of each unique TCRbeta CDR3 rearrangement, sequence reads were collapsed and filtered. For each sample, productive Simpson clonality was calculated by taking the square root of Simpson's diversity index across productive rearrangements. Entries here come from immuneACCESS through TCRdb and include only in-frame sequences with V and J called. Some clones fail to appear in such tables; in the studies checked, an unresolved V gene covers under half of the shortfall, and the cause of the remainder is unknown. V, J and clone size reflect that table, while D and trimming were determined from the DNA. The sample table lists some 130,000 clones, over 80% of them with a count of one. 18% of the sample belongs to the ten largest clones.

Participants in the prospective study were aged about 18 to 95 years, lived in some 24 United States geographic areas, and enrolled through a virtual design. Cohort assignment in the prospective study relied on participant-reported clinical history from a screening survey and a study questionnaire. Recovered participants in ImmuneRACE Cohort 3 were defined by two consecutive negative NP/OP PCR tests, clearance by a healthcare professional, or resolution of symptoms. In the prospective study, mobile phlebotomists collected whole blood, serum and a nasopharyngeal or oropharyngeal swab from each participant. Participants in the prospective study had the option to provide additional blood draws and questionnaires over an approximately 2-month period. Before DNA extraction, prospective study blood samples were shipped either frozen or at room temperature.

The receptor comes from a man aged 25 to 40 who had recovered from COVID-19. The sequenced material came from PBMCs or T cells enriched from blood (not recorded which). The chain joins TRBV2 to TRBJ2-7, with 9 middle bases fitting TRBD2. The CDR3 protein: CASSDGLAGIYEQYF. The sequence in DNA is TGTGCCAGCAGTGATGGGCTAGCGGGGATCTACGAGCAGTACTTC.